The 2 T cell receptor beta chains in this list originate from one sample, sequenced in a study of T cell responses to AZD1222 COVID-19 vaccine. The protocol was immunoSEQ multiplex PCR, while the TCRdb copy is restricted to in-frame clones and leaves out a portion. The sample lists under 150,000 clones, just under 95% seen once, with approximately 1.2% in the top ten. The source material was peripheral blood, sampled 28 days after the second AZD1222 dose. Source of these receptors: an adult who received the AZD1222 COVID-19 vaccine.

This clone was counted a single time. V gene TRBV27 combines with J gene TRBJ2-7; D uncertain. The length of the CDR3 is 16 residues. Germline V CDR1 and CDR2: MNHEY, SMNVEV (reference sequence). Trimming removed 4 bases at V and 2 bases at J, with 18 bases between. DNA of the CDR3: TGTGCCAGCAGTTGGTTTGGAGCAGAAGGAGCCTACGAGCAGTACTTC. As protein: CASSWFGAEGAYEQYF.

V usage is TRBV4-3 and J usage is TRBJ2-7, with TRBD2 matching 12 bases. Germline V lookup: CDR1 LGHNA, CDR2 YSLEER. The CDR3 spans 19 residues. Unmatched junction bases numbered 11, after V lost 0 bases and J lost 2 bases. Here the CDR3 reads CASSQERTSGVEVPYEQYF. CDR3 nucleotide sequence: TGCGCCAGCAGCCAAGAAAGGACTAGCGGGGTGGAGGTCCCCTACGAGCAGTACTTC.